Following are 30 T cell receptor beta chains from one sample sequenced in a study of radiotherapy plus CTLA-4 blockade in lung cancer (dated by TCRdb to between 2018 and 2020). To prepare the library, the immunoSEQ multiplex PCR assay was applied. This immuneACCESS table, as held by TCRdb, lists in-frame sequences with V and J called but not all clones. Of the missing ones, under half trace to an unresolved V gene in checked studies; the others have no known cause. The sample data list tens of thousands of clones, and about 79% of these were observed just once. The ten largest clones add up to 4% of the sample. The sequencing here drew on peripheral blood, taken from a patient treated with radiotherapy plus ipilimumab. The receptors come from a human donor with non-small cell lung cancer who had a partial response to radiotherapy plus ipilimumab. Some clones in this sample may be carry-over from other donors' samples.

CDR3 nucleotides: TGTGCCAGCAGCTCACGGACAGTAACAGATACGCAGTATTTT. Translation gives CASSSRTVTDTQYF. V is TRBV7-9 and J is TRBJ2-3; TRBD1 is a possible D gene (6 bases). CDR1 is SEHNR, CDR2 FQNEAQ, per germline (reference sequence). CDR3 size: 14 residues. Trimming took 4 bases from V and 3 from J, leaving 11 bases between them.

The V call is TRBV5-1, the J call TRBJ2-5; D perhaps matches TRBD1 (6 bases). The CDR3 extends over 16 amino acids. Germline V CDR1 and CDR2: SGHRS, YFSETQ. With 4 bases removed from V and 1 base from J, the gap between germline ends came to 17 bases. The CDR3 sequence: CASSPGGRGTQETQYF. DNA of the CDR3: TGCGCCAGCAGCCCTGGGGGCAGGGGCACCCAAGAGACCCAGTACTTC.

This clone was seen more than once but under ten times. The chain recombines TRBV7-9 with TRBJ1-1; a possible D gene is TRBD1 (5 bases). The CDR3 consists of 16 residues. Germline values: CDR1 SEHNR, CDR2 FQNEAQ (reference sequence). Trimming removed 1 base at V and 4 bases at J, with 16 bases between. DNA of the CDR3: TGTGCCAGCAGCTTAGGGTCGGGAGGGGAAATCACTGAAGCTTTCTTT. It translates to CASSLGSGGEITEAFF.

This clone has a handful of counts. CDR3 amino acids: CASSVAGGGIREQYF. DNA for the CDR3: TGTGCCAGCAGCGTAGCTGGCGGGGGGATCCGGGAGCAGTACTTC. This chain joins TRBV9 and TRBJ2-7; TRBD2 matches 8 bases. J was trimmed by 7 bases and V by 0 bases; bases with no gene match: 9. Germline CDR1 and CDR2: SGDLS and YYNGEE. This CDR3 contains 15 residues.

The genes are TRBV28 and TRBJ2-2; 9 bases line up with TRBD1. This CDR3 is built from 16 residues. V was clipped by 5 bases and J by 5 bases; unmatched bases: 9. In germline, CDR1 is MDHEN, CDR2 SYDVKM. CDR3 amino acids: CASSPAGTGRTGELFF. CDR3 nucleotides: TGTGCCAGCAGTCCCGCCGGGACAGGGCGAACCGGGGAGCTGTTTTTT.

The CDR3 region has the DNA TGTGCCAGTAGTATCGGATCCAGCGGGAGCTACGAGCAGTACTTC. Its protein is CASSIGSSGSYEQYF. The chain links TRBV19 to TRBJ2-7, with TRBD2 identical over 8 bases. The V and J ends lost 3 bases and 3 bases, in that order; junction bases with no gene match: 7. Germline CDR1 LNHDA, CDR2 SQIVND (reference sequence). The CDR3 has 15 amino acids.

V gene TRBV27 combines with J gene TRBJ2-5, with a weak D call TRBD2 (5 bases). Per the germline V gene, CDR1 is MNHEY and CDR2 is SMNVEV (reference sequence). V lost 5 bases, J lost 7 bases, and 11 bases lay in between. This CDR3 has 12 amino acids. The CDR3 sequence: CASSPTAGTQYF. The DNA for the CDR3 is TGTGCCAGCAGTCCTACCGCGGGGACCCAGTACTTC.

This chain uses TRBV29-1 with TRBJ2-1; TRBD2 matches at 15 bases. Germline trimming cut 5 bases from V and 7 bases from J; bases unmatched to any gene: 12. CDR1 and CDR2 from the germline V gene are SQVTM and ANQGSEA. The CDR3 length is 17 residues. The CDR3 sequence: CSVPPGLAGGRGNEQFF. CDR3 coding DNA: TGCAGCGTTCCCCCGGGACTAGCGGGGGGCCGGGGTAATGAGCAGTTCTTC.

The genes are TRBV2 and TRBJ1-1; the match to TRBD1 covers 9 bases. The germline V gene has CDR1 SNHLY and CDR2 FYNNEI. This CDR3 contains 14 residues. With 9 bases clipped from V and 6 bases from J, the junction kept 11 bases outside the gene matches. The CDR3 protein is CARRGQGSGAEAFF. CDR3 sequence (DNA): TGTGCCAGACGGGGACAGGGAAGCGGGGCTGAAGCTTTCTTT. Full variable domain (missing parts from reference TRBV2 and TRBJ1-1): EPEVTQTPSHQVTQMGQEVILRCVPISNHLYFYWYRQILGQKVEFLVSFYNNEISEKSEIFDDQFSVERPDGSNFTLKIRSTKLEDSAMYFCARRGQGSGAEAFFGQGTRLTVV.

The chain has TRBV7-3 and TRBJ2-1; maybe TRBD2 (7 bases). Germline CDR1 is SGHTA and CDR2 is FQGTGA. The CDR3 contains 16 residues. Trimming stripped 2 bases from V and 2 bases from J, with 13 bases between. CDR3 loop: CASSLGGGQAYNEQFF. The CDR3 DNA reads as TGTGCCAGCAGCTTAGGGGGGGGGCAGGCCTACAATGAGCAGTTCTTC.

DNA for the CDR3: TGTGCCAGCAGCCGAGGAGGGCGGCGGGAGGGCCCAAATGAGCAGTTCTTC. This codes for CASSRGGRREGPNEQFF. V gene TRBV7-9 combines with J gene TRBJ2-1; 9 bases line up with TRBD2. The CDR3 totals 17 residues. The germline V gene encodes CDR1 SEHNR and CDR2 FQNEAQ (reference sequence). With 5 bases clipped from V and 7 bases from J, the junction kept 15 bases outside the gene matches.

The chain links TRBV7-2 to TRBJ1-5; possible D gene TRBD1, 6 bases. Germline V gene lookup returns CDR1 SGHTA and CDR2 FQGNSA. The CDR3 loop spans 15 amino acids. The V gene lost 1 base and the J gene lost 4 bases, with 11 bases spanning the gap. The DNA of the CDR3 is TGTGCCAGCAGCTTAGGACACAGGGCGAATCAGCCCCAGCATTTT. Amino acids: CASSLGHRANQPQHF.

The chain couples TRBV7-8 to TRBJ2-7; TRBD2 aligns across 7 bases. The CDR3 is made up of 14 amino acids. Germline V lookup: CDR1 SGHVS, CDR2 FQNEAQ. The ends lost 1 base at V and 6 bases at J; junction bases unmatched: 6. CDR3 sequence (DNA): TGTGCCAGCAGCTTAGAAGCAGGGAGGGGCGAGCAGTACTTC. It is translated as CASSLEAGRGEQYF.

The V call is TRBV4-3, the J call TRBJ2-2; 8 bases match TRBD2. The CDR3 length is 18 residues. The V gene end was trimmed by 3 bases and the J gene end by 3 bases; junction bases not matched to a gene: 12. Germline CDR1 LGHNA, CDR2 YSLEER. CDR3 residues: CASSQGRAGATYTGELFF. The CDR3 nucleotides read TGCGCCAGCAGCCAGGGAAGAGCGGGGGCGACTTACACCGGGGAGCTGTTTTTT.

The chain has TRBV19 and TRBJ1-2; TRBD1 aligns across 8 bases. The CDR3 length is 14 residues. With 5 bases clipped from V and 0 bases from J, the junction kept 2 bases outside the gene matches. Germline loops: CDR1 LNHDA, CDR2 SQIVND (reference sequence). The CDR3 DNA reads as TGTGCCAGTAGTCGACAGGGGTCTAACTATGGCTACACCTTC. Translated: CASSRQGSNYGYTF.

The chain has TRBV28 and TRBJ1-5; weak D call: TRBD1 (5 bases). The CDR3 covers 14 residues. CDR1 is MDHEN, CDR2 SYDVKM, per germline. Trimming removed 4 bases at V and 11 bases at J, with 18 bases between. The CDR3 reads CASSSAGSIKAQHF. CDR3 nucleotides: TGTGCCAGCAGTTCAGCAGGGTCCATCAAAGCCCAGCATTTT.

The CDR3 DNA follows: TGTGCCAGCAGCCCACTCTGGAGCGGGGAACCCGGGGAGCTGTTTTTT. It is translated as CASSPLWSGEPGELFF. The chain uses TRBV7-3 and TRBJ2-2; 7 bases fit TRBD2. The V and J ends lost 5 bases and 6 bases, in that order; junction bases with no gene match: 12. Germline assignment: CDR1 SGHTA and CDR2 FQGTGA. This CDR3 region has 16 residues.

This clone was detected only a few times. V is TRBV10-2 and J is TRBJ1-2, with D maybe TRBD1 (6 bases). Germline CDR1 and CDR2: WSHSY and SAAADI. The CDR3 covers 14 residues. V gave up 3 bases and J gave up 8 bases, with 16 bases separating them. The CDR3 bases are TGCGCCAGCAGTGATCCCCAGGGGCGGCGAGGCTACACCTTC. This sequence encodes CASSDPQGRRGYTF.

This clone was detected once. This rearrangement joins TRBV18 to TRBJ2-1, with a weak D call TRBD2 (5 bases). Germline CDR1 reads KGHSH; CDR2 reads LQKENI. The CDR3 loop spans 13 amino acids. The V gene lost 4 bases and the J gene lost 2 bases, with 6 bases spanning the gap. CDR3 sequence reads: CASSRETYNEQFF. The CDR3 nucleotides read TGTGCCAGCTCACGGGAGACCTACAATGAGCAGTTCTTC. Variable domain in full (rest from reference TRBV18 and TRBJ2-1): NAGVMQNPRHLVRRRGQEARLRCSPMKGHSHVYWYRQLPEEGLKFMVYLQKENIIDESGMPKERFSAEFPKEGPSILRIQQVVRGDSAAYFCASSRETYNEQFFGPGTRLTVL.

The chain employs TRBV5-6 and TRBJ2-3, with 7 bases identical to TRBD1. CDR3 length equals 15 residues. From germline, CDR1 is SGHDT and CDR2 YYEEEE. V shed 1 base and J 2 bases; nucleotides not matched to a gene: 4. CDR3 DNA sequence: TGTGCCAGCAGCTTGACGGGACAGTACACAGATACGCAGTATTTT. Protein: CASSLTGQYTDTQYF.

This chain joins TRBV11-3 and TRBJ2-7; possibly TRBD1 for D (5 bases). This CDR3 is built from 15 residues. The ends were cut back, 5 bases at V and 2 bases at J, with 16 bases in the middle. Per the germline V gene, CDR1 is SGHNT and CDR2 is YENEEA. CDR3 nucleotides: TGTGCCAGCAGCCCCGACGGCAGGGCGGCCTACGAGCAGTACTTC. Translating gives CASSPDGRAAYEQYF.

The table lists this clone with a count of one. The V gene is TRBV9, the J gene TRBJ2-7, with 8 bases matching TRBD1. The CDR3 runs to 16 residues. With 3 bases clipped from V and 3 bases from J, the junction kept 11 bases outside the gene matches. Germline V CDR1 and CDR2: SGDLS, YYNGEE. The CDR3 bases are TGTGCCAGCAGCGGGGGGCCGGAGGACAGGGACTACGAGCAGTACTTC. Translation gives CASSGGPEDRDYEQYF. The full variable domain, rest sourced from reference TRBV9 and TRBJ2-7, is DSGVTQTPKHLITATGQRVTLRCSPRSGDLSVYWYQQSLDQGLQFLIQYYNGEERAKGNILERFSAQQFPDLHSELNLSSLELGDSALYFCASSGGPEDRDYEQYFGPGTRLTVT.

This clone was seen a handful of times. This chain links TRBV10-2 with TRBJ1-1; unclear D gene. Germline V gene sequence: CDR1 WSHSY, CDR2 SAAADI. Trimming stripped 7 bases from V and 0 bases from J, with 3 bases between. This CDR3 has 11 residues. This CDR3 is CASKLNTEAFF. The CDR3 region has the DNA TGCGCCAGCAAGCTGAACACTGAAGCTTTCTTT.

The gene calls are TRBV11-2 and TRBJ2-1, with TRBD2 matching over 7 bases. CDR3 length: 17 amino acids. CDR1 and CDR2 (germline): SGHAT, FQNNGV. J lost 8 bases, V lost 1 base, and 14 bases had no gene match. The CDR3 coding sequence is TGTGCCAGCAGCTTAGTTGGCGGGAGTAGTTCTCTCTATGAGCAGTTCTTC. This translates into CASSLVGGSSSLYEQFF.

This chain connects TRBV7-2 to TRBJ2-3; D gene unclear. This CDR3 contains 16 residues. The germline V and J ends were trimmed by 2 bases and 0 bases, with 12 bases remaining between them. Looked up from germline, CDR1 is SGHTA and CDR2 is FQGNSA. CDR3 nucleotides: TGTGCCAGCAGCTTATCTGGGCCCTCCAGCACAGATACGCAGTATTTT. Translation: CASSLSGPSSTDTQYF.

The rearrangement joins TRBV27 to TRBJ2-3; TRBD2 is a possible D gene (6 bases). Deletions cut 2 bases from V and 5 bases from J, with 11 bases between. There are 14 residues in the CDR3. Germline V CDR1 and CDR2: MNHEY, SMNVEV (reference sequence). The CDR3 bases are TGTGCCAGCAGTTTAAGACTAGTGGTAGATACGCAGTATTTT. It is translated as CASSLRLVVDTQYF.

Here the CDR3 reads CASSPTTGGQETQYF. The CDR3 DNA reads as TGCGCCAGCAGCCCGACGACAGGGGGCCAGGAGACCCAGTACTTC. This sequence joins TRBV5-1 and TRBJ2-5, with 10 bases aligning to TRBD1. The CDR3 covers 15 residues. Germline V gene data show CDR1 as SGHRS and CDR2 as YFSETQ. Unmatched junction bases numbered 8, after V lost 4 bases and J lost 5 bases. Together with reference TRBV5-1 and TRBJ2-5, the CDR3 gives the full variable domain: KAGVTQTPRYLIKTRGQQVTLSCSPISGHRSVSWYQQTPGQGLQFLFEYFSETQRNKGNFPGRFSGRQFSNSRSEMNVSTLELGDSALYLCASSPTTGGQETQYFGPGTRLLVL.

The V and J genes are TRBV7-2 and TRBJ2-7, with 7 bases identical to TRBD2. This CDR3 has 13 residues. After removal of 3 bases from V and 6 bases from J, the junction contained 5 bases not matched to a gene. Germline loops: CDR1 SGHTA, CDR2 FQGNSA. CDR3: CASSFGWGGEQYF. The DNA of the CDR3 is TGTGCCAGCAGCTTTGGATGGGGGGGCGAGCAGTACTTC.

The DNA for the CDR3 is TGTGCCAGTAGCAGCAGGGGGCCCCGACGCAGCAATCAGCCCCAGCATTTT. This encodes CASSSRGPRRSNQPQHF. This chain joins TRBV19 and TRBJ1-5; 8 nucleotides match TRBD1. CDR1 and CDR2 (germline): LNHDA, SQIVND (reference sequence). The CDR3 runs to 17 residues. With V trimmed by 6 bases and J by 1 base, 11 bases remained unmatched.

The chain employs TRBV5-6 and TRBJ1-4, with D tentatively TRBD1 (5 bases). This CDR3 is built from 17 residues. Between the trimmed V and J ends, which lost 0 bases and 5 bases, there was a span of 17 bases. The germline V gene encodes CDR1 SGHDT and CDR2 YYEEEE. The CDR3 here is CASSLGGHLSSNEKLFF. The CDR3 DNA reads TGTGCCAGCAGCTTGGGAGGACACTTGAGTTCAAATGAAAAACTGTTTTTT.